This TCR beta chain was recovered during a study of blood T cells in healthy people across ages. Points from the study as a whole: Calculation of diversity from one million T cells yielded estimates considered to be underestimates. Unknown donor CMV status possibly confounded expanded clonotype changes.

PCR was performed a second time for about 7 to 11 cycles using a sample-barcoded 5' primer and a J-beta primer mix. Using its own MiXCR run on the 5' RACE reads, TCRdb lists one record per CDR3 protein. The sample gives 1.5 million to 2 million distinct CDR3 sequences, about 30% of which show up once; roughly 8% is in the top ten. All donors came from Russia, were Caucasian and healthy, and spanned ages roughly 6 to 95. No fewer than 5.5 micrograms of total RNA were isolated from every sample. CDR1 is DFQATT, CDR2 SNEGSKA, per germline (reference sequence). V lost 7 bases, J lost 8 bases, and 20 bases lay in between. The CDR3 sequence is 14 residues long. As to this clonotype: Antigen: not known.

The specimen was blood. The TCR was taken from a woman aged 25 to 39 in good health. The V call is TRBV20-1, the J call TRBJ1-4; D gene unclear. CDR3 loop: CSVPTLGLAEKLFF. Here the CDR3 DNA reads TGCAGTGTCCCAACTTTAGGCTTGGCGGAAAAACTGTTTTTT.